This T cell receptor (beta chain) was profiled in a study of response to subunit inactivated influenza vaccine. This clonotype has just a few counts. What it binds is not known. TCRdb analysed the RT-PCR reads with MiXCR anew, one entry per CDR3 protein. The table has about 500,000 distinct CDR3 sequences, 10% to 15% seen once; the top ten hold 10% to 15%. Study-level findings and limits: Each seasonal influenza vaccination recruits few new T cells, the authors suggested.

The CDR3 totals 15 residues. Trimming took 0 bases from V and 0 from J, leaving 7 bases between them. Germline-derived CDR1 and CDR2 are SGHRS and YFSETQ. The clonotype comes from a man aged 50 or older who received an inactivated influenza vaccine. Sequencing used PBMCs from blood, obtained 45 days after vaccination. The chain joins TRBV5-1 to TRBJ2-1; D uncertain. CDR3 protein: CASSLDVSSYNEQFF. The CDR3 DNA sequence: TGCGCCAGCAGCTTGGATGTGAGCTCCTACAATGAGCAGTTCTTC.